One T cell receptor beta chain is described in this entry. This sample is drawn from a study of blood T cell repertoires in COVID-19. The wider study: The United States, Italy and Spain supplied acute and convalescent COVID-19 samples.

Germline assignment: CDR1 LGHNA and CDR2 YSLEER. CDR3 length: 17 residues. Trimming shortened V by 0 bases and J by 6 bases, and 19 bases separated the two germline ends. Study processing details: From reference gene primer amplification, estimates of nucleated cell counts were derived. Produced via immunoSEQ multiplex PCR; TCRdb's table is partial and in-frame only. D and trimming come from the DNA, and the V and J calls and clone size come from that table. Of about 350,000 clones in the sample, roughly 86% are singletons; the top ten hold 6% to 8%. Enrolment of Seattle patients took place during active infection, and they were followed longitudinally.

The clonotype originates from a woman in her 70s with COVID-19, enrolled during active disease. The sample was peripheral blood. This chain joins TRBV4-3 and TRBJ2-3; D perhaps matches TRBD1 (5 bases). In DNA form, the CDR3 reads TGCGCCAGCAGCCAAGATGGGGCGGCCCTTCCAGGCGATACGCAGTATTTT. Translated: CASSQDGAALPGDTQYF.